This T cell receptor beta chain originates from a study of blood T cell repertoires in COVID-19. Study in general: The origin of the acute and convalescent COVID-19 samples was the United States, Italy and Spain. Sources were T cells, B-cell-depleted T cells, or PBMCs; the material itself was cDNA or gDNA.

V lost 5 bases and J lost 2; bases outside the gene matches: 6. The germline CDR1 and CDR2 sequences are MNHEY and SMNVEV (reference sequence). This CDR3 comprises 15 residues. Per the original methods: Estimated nucleated cell counts came from reference gene primer amplification. Data came from immunoSEQ multiplex PCR; TCRdb stores just in-frame clones and leaves some out. Clonal size and the V and J genes are those of that table, whereas D and trimming came from the DNA. In the table there are 95,000 to 110,000 clones, over 80% of which are singletons. The rearrangement uses TRBV27 and TRBJ2-1; 7 bases map to TRBD1. Input material: peripheral blood. The sequence was obtained from a woman aged 30 to 39 with acute or convalescent COVID-19. CDR3 in DNA: TGTGCCAGCAGTAAGGGGGCTGTCCCCTACAATGAGCAGTTCTTC. This sequence encodes CASSKGAVPYNEQFF.